The clone carrying this T cell receptor (beta chain) was found a few times. The antigen is not known. This CDR3 contains 15 residues. The V gene end was trimmed by 2 bases and the J gene end by 0 bases; junction bases not matched to a gene: 3. Germline-derived CDR1 and CDR2 are MGHRA and YSYEKL. This record comes from a study of CD4 T cells in relation to SARS-CoV-2 and coronaviruses. Using immunoSEQ multiplex PCR, the repertoire was profiled, and TCRdb retains in-frame clones only, with some absent. The data show 9,500 to 13,000 clones, with roughly 82% seen just once and less than 30% held by the top ten. The unexposed donors gave CD4+ T cells in about 2011-2019, prior to COVID-19. The cells were cultured for around ten days before CD4+ T cells were isolated.

This TCR came from a human donor in good health. The chain employs TRBV4-1 and TRBJ2-7, with 8 bases aligning to TRBD1. The sequenced sample consisted of CD4+ T cells from PBMCs, cultured in vitro. In nucleotides, the CDR3 is TGCGCCAGCAGCCAACCCGGGACAGGCTCCTACGAGCAGTACTTC. It specifies CASSQPGTGSYEQYF.